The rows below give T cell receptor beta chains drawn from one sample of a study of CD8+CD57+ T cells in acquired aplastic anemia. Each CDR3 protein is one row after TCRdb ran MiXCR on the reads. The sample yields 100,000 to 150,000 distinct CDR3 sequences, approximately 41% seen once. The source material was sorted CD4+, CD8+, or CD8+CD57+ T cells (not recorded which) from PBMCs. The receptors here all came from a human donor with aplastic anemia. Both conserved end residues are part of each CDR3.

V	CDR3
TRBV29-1	CSVSPGQGDSPLHF
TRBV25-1	CASSPGTSLNYGYTF
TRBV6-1	CASRPTDRFNSPLHF
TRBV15	CATSRDLPASLTDTQYF
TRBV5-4	CASSLSGGEGLLSSYNSPLHF
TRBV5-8	CASRGGRQFF
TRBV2	CASSLRTGDTQYF
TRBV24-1	CATSDKRQDGYTF
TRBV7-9	CASSPDGSNQPQHF
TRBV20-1	CSARRAWGSPLHF
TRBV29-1	CSVRDRGPNSPLHF
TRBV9	CASSTMTSGVDTQYF
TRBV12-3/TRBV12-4	CASSLLFSGGLSSYNEQFF
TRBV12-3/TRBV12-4	CASSLHRGASNQPQHF
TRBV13	CASSIKPGISYEQYF
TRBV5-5	CASSFQGGDSPLHF
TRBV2	CASSVDQGANQPQHF
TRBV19	CASSIAGEAEF
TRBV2	CATSPDRGTEAFF
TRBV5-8	CASSFLAGSYGYTF
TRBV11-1	CAWSVTRAGGLRETQYF
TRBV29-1	CSVGAGTNYGCTF
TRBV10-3	CAISEIAGLSTDTQYF
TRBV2	CASREGTNTDTQYF
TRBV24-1	CATSDLTSGGYGYTF
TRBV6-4	CASSDSEFNEQFF
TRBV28	CASSRRRYTEAFF
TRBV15	CATSIQGNQPQHF
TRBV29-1	CSGERGPGVEAFF
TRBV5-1	CASTPQGVNYGYTF
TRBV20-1	CSARERPSGTF
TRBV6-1	CASSPPDSRVSPLHF
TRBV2	CASSTTDREETQHF
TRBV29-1	CSAGNTGELFF